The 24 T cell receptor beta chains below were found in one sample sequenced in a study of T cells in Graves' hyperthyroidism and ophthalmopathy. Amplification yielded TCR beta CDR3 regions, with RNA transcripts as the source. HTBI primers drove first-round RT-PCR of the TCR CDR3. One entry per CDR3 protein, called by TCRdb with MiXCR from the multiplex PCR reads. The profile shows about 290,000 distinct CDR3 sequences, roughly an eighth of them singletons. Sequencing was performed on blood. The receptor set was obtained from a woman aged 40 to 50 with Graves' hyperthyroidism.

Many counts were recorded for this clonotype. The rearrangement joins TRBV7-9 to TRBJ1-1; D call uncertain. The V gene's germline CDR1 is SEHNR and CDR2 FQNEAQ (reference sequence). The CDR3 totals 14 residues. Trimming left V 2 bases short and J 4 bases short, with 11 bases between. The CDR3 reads CASSLMTFGTEAFF. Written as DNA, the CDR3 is TGTGCCAGCAGCTTAATGACATTTGGCACTGAAGCTTTCTTT.

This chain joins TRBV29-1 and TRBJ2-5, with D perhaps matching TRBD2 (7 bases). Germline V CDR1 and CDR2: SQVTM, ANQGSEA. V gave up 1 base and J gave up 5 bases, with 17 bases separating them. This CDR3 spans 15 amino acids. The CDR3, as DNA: TGCAGCGTTGAAGGGGGGGGCTACCCGGGGGAGACCCAGTACTTC. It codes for CSVEGGGYPGETQYF.

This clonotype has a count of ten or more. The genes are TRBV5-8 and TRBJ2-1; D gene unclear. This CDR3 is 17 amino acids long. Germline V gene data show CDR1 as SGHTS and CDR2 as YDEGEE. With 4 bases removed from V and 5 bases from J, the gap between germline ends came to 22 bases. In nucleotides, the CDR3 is TGTGCCAGCAGCCCTGGACCCCTCTCCATCGTCGACAATGAGCAGTTCTTC. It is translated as CASSPGPLSIVDNEQFF.

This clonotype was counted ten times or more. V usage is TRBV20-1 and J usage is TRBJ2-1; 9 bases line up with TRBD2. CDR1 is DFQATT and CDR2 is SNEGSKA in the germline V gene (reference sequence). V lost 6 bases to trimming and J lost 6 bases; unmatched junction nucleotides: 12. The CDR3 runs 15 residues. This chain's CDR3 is CSASPRGGRGNEQFF. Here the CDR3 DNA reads TGCAGTGCCTCGCCGAGGGGCGGGAGGGGCAATGAGCAGTTCTTC.

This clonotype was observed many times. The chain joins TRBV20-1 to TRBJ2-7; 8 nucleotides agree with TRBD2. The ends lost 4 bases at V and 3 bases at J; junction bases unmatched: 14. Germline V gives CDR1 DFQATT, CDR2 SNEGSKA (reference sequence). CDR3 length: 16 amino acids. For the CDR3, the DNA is TGCAGTGCTACGGGAAGAGGACTAGCAGCAAACTACGAGCAGTACTTC. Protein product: CSATGRGLAANYEQYF.

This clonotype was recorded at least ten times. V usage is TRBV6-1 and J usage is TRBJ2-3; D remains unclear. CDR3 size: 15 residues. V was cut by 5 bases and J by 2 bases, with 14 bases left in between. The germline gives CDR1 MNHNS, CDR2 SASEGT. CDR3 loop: CASSYRRYLTDTQYF. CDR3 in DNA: TGTGCCAGCAGTTACCGGAGATATCTCACAGATACGCAGTATTTT.

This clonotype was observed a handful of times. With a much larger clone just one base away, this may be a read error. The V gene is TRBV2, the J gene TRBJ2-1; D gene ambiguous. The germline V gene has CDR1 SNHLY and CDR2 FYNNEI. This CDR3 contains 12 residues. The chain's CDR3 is CACSEMANEQFF. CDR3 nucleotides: TGTGCCTGCAGTGAGATGGCGAATGAGCAGTTCTTC.

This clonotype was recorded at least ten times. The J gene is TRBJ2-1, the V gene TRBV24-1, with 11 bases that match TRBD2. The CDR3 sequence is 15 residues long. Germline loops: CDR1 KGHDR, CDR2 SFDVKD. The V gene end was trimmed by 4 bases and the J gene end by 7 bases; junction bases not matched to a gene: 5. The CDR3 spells CATSDTGLAENEQFF. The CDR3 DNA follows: TGTGCCACCAGTGACACGGGACTAGCGGAAAATGAGCAGTTCTTC.

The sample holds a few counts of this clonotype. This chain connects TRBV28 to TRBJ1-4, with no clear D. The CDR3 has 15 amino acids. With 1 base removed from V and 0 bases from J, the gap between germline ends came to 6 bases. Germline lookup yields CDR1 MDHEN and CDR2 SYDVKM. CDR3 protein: CASSLFQTTNEKLFF. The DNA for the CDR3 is TGTGCCAGCAGTTTATTTCAGACAACTAATGAAAAACTGTTTTTT.

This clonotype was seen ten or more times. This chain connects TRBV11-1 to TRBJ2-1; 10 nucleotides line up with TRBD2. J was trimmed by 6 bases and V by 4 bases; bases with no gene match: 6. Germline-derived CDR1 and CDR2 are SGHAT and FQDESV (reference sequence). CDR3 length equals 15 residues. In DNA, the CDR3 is TGTGCCAGCAGCTCAAGCCTAGCGGGAGTCAATGAGCAGTTCTTC. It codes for CASSSSLAGVNEQFF.

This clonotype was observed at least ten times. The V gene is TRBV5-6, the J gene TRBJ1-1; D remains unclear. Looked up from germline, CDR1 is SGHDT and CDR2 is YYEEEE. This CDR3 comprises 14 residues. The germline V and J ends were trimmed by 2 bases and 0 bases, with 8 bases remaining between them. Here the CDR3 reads CASSFEAMNTEAFF. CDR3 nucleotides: TGTGCCAGCAGCTTTGAGGCGATGAACACTGAAGCTTTCTTT.

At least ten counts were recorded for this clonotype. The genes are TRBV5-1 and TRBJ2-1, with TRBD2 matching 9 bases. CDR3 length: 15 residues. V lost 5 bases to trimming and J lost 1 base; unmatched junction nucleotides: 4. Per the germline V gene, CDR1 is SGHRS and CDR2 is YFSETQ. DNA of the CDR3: TGCGCCAGCAGTCCGACTAGCGGTTCCTACAATGAGCAGTTCTTC. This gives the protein CASSPTSGSYNEQFF. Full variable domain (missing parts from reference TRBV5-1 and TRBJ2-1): KAGVTQTPRYLIKTRGQQVTLSCSPISGHRSVSWYQQTPGQGLQFLFEYFSETQRNKGNFPGRFSGRQFSNSRSEMNVSTLELGDSALYLCASSPTSGSYNEQFFGPGTRLTVL.

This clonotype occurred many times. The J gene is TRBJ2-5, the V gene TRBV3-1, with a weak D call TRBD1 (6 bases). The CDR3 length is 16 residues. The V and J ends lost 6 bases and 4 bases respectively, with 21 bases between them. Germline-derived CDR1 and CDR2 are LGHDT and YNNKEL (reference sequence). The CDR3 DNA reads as TGTGCCAGCAGTCCAGGGGCGCCGGGGCGATCAGAGACCCAGTACTTC. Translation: CASSPGAPGRSETQYF.

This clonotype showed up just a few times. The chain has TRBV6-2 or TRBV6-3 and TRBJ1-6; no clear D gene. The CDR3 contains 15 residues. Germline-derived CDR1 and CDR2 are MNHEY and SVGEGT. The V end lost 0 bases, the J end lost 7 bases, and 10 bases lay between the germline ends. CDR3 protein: CASSYSGGFNSPLHF. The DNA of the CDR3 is TGTGCCAGCAGTTACTCCGGAGGGTTCAATTCACCCCTCCACTTT.

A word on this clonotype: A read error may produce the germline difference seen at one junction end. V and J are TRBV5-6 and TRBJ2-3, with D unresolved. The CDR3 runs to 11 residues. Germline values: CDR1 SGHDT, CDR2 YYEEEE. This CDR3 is CVSSYESTQYF. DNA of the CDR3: TGTGTCAGCAGCTACGAAAGTACGCAGTATTTT. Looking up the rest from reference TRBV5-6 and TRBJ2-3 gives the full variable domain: DAGVTQSPTHLIKTRGQQVTLRCSPKSGHDTVSWYQQALGQGPQFIFQYYEEEERQRGNFPDRFSGHQFPNYSSELNVNALLLGDSALYLCVSSYESTQYFGPGTRLTVL.

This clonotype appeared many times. Here the CDR3 reads CASSGQERQPQHF. CDR3 bases: TGTGCCAGCAGTGGGCAAGAGCGCCAGCCCCAGCATTTT. The chain links TRBV6-2 or TRBV6-3 to TRBJ1-5, with D unclear. CDR3 length equals 13 residues. V lost 5 bases, J lost 7 bases, and 12 bases lay in between. CDR1 and CDR2 (germline): MNHEY, SVGEGT.

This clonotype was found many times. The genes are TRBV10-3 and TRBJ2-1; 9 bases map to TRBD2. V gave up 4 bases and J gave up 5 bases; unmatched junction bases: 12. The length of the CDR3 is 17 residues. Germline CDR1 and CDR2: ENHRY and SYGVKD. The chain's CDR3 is CAISARPAASGDNEQFF. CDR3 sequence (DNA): TGTGCCATCAGTGCCCGACCGGCGGCTAGCGGGGACAATGAGCAGTTCTTC.

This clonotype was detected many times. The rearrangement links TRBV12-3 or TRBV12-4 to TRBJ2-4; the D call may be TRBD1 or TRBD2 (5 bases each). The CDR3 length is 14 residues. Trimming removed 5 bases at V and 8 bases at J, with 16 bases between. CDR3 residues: CASSGWGPRDIQYF. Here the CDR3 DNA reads TGTGCCAGCAGTGGGTGGGGACCACGGGACATTCAGTACTTC.

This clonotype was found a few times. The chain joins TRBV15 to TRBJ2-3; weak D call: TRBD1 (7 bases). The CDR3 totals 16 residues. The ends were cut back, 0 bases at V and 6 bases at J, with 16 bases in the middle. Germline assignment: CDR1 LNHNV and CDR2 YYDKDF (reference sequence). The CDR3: CATSRDDREDSDTQYF. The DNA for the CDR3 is TGTGCCACCAGCAGAGACGACAGGGAGGACAGTGATACGCAGTATTTT.

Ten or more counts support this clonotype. As DNA, the CDR3 is TGTGCCAGCAGCCGGACGCGACGGTATAGCAATCAGCCCCAGCATTTT. This encodes CASSRTRRYSNQPQHF. The rearrangement uses TRBV28 and TRBJ1-5; no clear D. V lost 6 bases, J lost 0 bases, and 15 bases lay in between. The CDR3 has 16 residues. Germline CDR1 reads MDHEN; CDR2 reads SYDVKM.

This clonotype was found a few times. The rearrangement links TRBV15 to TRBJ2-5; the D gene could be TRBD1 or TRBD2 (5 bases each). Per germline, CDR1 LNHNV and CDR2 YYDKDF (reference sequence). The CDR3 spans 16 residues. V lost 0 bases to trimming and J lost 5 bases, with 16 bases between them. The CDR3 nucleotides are TGTGCCACCAGCAGAGATGATCGCTATGAGGGGGAGACCCAGTACTTC. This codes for CATSRDDRYEGETQYF. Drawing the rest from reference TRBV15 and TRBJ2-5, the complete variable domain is DAMVIQNPRYQVTQFGKPVTLSCSQTLNHNVMYWYQQKSSQAPKLLFHYYDKDFNNEADTPDNFQSRRPNTSFCFLDIRSPGLGDTAMYLCATSRDDRYEGETQYFGPGTRLLVL.

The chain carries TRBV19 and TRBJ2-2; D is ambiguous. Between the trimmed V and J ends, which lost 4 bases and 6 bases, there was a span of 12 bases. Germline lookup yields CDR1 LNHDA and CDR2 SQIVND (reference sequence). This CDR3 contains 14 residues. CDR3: CASSTSLWPGELFF. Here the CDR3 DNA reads TGTGCCAGTAGTACCTCCCTTTGGCCCGGGGAGCTGTTTTTT.

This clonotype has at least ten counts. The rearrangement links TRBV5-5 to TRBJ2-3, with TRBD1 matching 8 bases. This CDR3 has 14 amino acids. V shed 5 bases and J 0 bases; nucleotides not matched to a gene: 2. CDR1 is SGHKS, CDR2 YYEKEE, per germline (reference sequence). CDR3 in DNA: TGTGCCAGCAGATGGGACAGGAGCACAGATACGCAGTATTTT. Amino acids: CASRWDRSTDTQYF.

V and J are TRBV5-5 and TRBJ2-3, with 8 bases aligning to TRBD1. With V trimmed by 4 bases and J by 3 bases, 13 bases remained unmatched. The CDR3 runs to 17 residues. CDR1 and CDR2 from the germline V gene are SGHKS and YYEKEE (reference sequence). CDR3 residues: CASSPLQTGGGTDTQYF. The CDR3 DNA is TGTGCCAGCAGCCCACTACAAACAGGGGGTGGGACAGATACGCAGTATTTT.